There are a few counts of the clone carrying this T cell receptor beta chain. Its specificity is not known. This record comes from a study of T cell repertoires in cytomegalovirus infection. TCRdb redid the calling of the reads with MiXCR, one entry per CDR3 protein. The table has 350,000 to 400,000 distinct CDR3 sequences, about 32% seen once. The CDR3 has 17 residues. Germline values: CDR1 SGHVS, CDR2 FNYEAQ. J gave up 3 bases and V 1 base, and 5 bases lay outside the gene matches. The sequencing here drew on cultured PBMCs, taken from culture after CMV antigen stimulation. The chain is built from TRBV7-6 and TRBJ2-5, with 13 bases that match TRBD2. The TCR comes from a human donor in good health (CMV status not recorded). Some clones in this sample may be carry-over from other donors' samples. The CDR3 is CASSLGGTSGTEETQYF. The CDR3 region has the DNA TGTGCCAGCAGCTTAGGTGGGACTAGCGGGACAGAAGAGACCCAGTACTTC.